This TCR beta chain comes out of a study of blood T cell repertoires in COVID-19. The V gene end was trimmed by 12 bases and the J gene end by 7 bases; junction bases not matched to a gene: 9. The CDR3 spans 13 residues. Germline CDR1 reads KGHDR; CDR2 reads SFDVKD. This clone occurred a few times. Measured with immunoSEQ multiplex PCR; TCRdb has only the in-frame clones, and not every one. The data show fewer than 300,000 clones, more than 85% seen once. What was sequenced was PBMCs or T cells enriched from blood (not recorded which). The chain uses TRBV24-1 and TRBJ2-2; TRBD1 matches 8 bases. The receptor's source is a middle-aged man who had recovered from COVID-19. The CDR3: CAVSQGANGELFF. The CDR3 DNA reads as TGTGCCGTAAGCCAGGGGGCAAACGGGGAGCTGTTTTTT.